These 27 T cell receptor beta chains originate from one sample sequenced in a study of cytomegalovirus exposure and HLA in healthy donors. This PCR relied on a set of 60 Vbeta primers and 13 Jbeta primers. Produced via immunoSEQ multiplex PCR; TCRdb's table is partial and in-frame only. Among roughly 120,000 clones listed, 75% to 80% were seen once. The sequencing input was PBMCs. These receptors were taken from a woman younger than 45 in good health and CMV-seropositive.

The V gene is TRBV15, the J gene TRBJ1-1; no clear D. Germline V gene lookup returns CDR1 LNHNV and CDR2 YYDKDF (reference sequence). V was cut by 0 bases and J by 11 bases, with 13 bases left in between. This CDR3 region has 13 residues. In nucleotides, the CDR3 is TGTGCCACCAGCAGAGATCAAACATCCTTGGCTTTCTTT. This sequence encodes CATSRDQTSLAFF.

The chain recombines TRBV5-1 with TRBJ2-2; the D is unclear. Looked up from germline, CDR1 is SGHRS and CDR2 is YFSETQ. CDR3 length: 15 amino acids. The ends were cut back, 6 bases at V and 1 base at J, with 13 bases in the middle. CDR3 protein: CASKLDTKNTGELFF. For the CDR3, the DNA is TGCGCCAGCAAGTTAGACACCAAGAACACCGGGGAGCTGTTTTTT.

In its sample, this clone was seen once. Within the sample, other DNA sequences also encode this same CDR3. The chain joins TRBV19 to TRBJ2-7; D remains unclear. The CDR3 extends over 12 amino acids. Germline lookup yields CDR1 LNHDA and CDR2 SQIVND (reference sequence). V lost 3 bases and J 3 bases, leaving 6 bases between the germline ends. The CDR3 is CASSISGYEQYF. In DNA form, the CDR3 reads TGTGCCAGTAGTATTTCGGGCTACGAGCAGTACTTC.

This clone was seen just once. V usage is TRBV6-5 and J usage is TRBJ2-7; 8 bases fit TRBD2. The CDR3 spans 15 residues. Germline V lookup: CDR1 MNHEY, CDR2 SVGAGI. After removal of 9 bases from V and 1 base from J, the junction contained 11 bases not matched to a gene. The CDR3: CASSPAGGFSYEQYF. The CDR3 DNA sequence: TGTGCCAGTTCTCCGGCGGGGGGCTTTTCCTACGAGCAGTACTTC.

The chain has TRBV7-9 and TRBJ2-5; D is undetermined. The CDR3 runs to 12 residues. CDR1 and CDR2 from the germline V gene are SEHNR and FQNEAQ (reference sequence). The V end lost 3 bases, the J end lost 4 bases, and 6 bases lay between the germline ends. CDR3 nucleotides: TGTGCCAGCAGCTTGAACAGAGAGACCCAGTACTTC. It codes for CASSLNRETQYF.

The chain recombines TRBV11-2 with TRBJ1-1; D is undetermined. Germline values: CDR1 SGHAT, CDR2 FQNNGV. The CDR3 contains 17 residues. Between the trimmed V and J ends, which lost 4 bases and 3 bases, there was a span of 21 bases. The CDR3 region has the DNA TGTGCCAGCAGCTCCTTCTGGACCCCGGGAGTGGACACTGAAGCTTTCTTT. It translates to CASSSFWTPGVDTEAFF.

This chain links TRBV28 with TRBJ2-7; weak D call: TRBD2 (6 bases). The V end was cut by 5 bases, the J end by 2 bases, with 10 bases between. Germline CDR1 and CDR2: MDHEN and SYDVKM. The CDR3 consists of 13 residues. CDR3 sequence (DNA): TGTGCCAGCAGTGGGACTTTAGCCTACGAGCAGTACTTC. This encodes CASSGTLAYEQYF.

The genes are TRBV28 and TRBJ1-4; TRBD1 matches 8 bases. This CDR3 has 17 residues. With 2 bases clipped from V and 1 base from J, the junction kept 6 bases outside the gene matches. Germline V gene sequence: CDR1 MDHEN, CDR2 SYDVKM. CDR3 amino acids: CASSLTGTGLTNEKLFF. The CDR3 bases are TGTGCCAGCAGTTTAACCGGGACAGGTTTAACTAATGAAAAACTGTTTTTT. Variable domain in full (rest from reference TRBV28 and TRBJ1-4): DVKVTQSSRYLVKRTGEKVFLECVQDMDHENMFWYRQDPGLGLRLIYFSYDVKMKEKGDIPEGYSVSREKKERFSLILESASTNQTSMYLCASSLTGTGLTNEKLFFGSGTQLSVL.

With respect to this clone: One junction end does not reproduce the germline sequence, and a read error may be involved. The chain carries TRBV4-1 and TRBJ1-2, with TRBD1 identical over 7 bases. Per the germline V gene, CDR1 is MGHRA and CDR2 is YSYEKL. This CDR3 spans 14 amino acids. The CDR3 nucleotides read TGCGCCAGCAGCCAAGATCGGATCAGGGGGGTCGGAAACTTC. Protein sequence: CASSQDRIRGVGNF.

The chain employs TRBV30 and TRBJ1-2; 8 bases agree with TRBD1. V shed 4 bases and J 4 bases; nucleotides not matched to a gene: 5. CDR3 size: 13 residues. CDR1 is GTSNPN and CDR2 is SVGIG in the germline V gene (reference sequence). The CDR3 spells CAWTPGQAYGYTF. In nucleotides, the CDR3 is TGTGCCTGGACTCCGGGACAGGCCTATGGCTACACCTTC.

This clone was counted once. CDR3 coding DNA: TGTGCCAGCAGTTACGGAGGACAGCTGAACACTGAAGCTTTCTTT. This sequence encodes CASSYGGQLNTEAFF. This sequence joins TRBV6-5 and TRBJ1-1, with D tentatively TRBD1 (6 bases). V was pared by 2 bases and J by 0 bases, with 10 bases between. Germline CDR1 MNHEY, CDR2 SVGAGI. The CDR3 is 15 residues long.

This clone was picked up one time. The genes are TRBV4-2 and TRBJ1-1, with 9 bases that match TRBD1. CDR1 is LGHNA, CDR2 YNFKEQ, per germline. CDR3 length: 18 residues. The trim removed 1 base at V and 1 base at J, leaving 10 bases unmatched. The CDR3 here is CASSQASRDRVRNTEAFF. The CDR3 nucleotides read TGTGCCAGCAGCCAAGCGTCCCGGGACAGGGTTCGGAACACTGAAGCTTTCTTT.

The chain carries TRBV18 and TRBJ1-5; no definite D call. CDR1 KGHSH and CDR2 LQKENI come from the germline V gene. Trimming shortened V by 1 base and J by 1 base, and 8 bases separated the two germline ends. The CDR3 runs to 15 residues. The CDR3 DNA reads as TGTGCCAGCTCACCACGGGCTGCCAGCAATCAGCCCCAGCATTTT. Translation gives CASSPRAASNQPQHF.

The genes are TRBV6-1 and TRBJ1-3; no definite D call. The CDR3 totals 15 residues. V dropped 3 bases and J dropped 0 bases, with 9 bases sitting between them. The germline V gene has CDR1 MNHNS and CDR2 SASEGT. The CDR3 reads CASSDHITSGNTIYF. The CDR3 coding sequence is TGTGCCAGCAGTGACCACATAACCTCTGGAAACACCATATATTTT.

The chain recombines TRBV7-8 with TRBJ2-6; tentative D call: TRBD1 (6 bases). Germline CDR1 is SGHVS and CDR2 is FQNEAQ. V lost 5 bases, J lost 0 bases, and 14 bases lay in between. The CDR3 is made up of 17 amino acids. The CDR3 protein is CASSKNRVISGANVLTF. DNA of the CDR3: TGTGCCAGCAGCAAGAACAGGGTTATCTCTGGGGCCAACGTCCTGACTTTC.

This clone has only a few counts. The chain has TRBV19 and TRBJ1-1, with D hard to call. The ends were cut back, 3 bases at V and 4 bases at J, with 15 bases in the middle. Germline values: CDR1 LNHDA, CDR2 SQIVND (reference sequence). This CDR3 contains 15 residues. The CDR3 DNA reads TGTGCCAGTAGTATTTCTTCTGGCGGGAGCACTGAAGCTTTCTTT. Protein product: CASSISSGGSTEAFF.

Only a few counts were recorded for this clone. The chain joins TRBV19 to TRBJ2-7; 10 nucleotides match TRBD1. The CDR3 is made up of 16 amino acids. V shed 4 bases, J shed 0 bases, and the junction held 6 bases outside the gene matches. The V gene's germline CDR1 is LNHDA and CDR2 SQIVND (reference sequence). CDR3 region: CASSTPGQGHSYEQYF. DNA for the CDR3: TGTGCCAGTAGTACACCGGGACAGGGGCACTCCTACGAGCAGTACTTC.

There are a few counts of this clone. This rearrangement joins TRBV2 to TRBJ1-2; D unresolved. This CDR3 is built from 16 residues. Germline V gene lookup returns CDR1 SNHLY and CDR2 FYNNEI. V was clipped by 2 bases and J by 8 bases, with 21 bases between them. The chain's CDR3 is CASSELTQDGYQGYTF. The CDR3 region has the DNA TGTGCCAGCAGTGAACTCACCCAAGACGGGTATCAAGGCTACACCTTC.

The V call is TRBV28, the J call TRBJ2-3, with 11 positions matching TRBD2. Germline CDR1 is MDHEN and CDR2 is SYDVKM. Germline trimming cut 3 bases from V and 4 bases from J; bases unmatched to any gene: 9. The CDR3 runs 17 residues. This CDR3 is CASSFHSGGDGADTQYF. The CDR3 coding sequence is TGTGCCAGCAGTTTTCATAGCGGGGGGGACGGGGCAGATACGCAGTATTTT.

The chain carries TRBV5-1 and TRBJ2-7, with D perhaps matching TRBD1 (5 bases). The CDR3 runs to 14 residues. From germline, CDR1 is SGHRS and CDR2 YFSETQ. Trimming shortened V by 5 bases and J by 0 bases, and 12 bases separated the two germline ends. In DNA form, the CDR3 reads TGCGCCAGCAGGTTCGACAGAATCTCCTACGAGCAGTACTTC. Its protein product is CASRFDRISYEQYF.

This sequence joins TRBV11-3 and TRBJ2-1; possibly TRBD1 for D (6 bases). V was pared by 6 bases and J by 8 bases, with 14 bases between. This CDR3 contains 13 residues. CDR1 and CDR2 (germline): SGHNT, YENEEA. The CDR3: CASSLRGFHEQFF. The CDR3 nucleotides read TGTGCCAGCAGTCTCAGGGGATTCCATGAGCAGTTCTTC.

The chain combines TRBV19 with TRBJ1-1; the match to TRBD1 covers 9 bases. Germline trimming cut 1 base from V and 2 bases from J; bases unmatched to any gene: 8. Germline-derived CDR1 and CDR2 are LNHDA and SQIVND (reference sequence). The CDR3 spans 17 residues. CDR3 residues: CASSIVPQGAGNTEAFF. The DNA for the CDR3 is TGTGCCAGTAGTATAGTCCCACAGGGGGCTGGAAACACTGAAGCTTTCTTT. Supplemented by reference TRBV19 and TRBJ1-1, the full variable domain reads DGGITQSPKYLFRKEGQNVTLSCEQNLNHDAMYWYRQDPGQGLRLIYYSQIVNDFQKGDIAEGYSVSREKKESFPLTVTSAQKNPTAFYLCASSIVPQGAGNTEAFFGQGTRLTVV.

This clone appeared once. The junction departs from germline at one end; a sequencing error may be responsible. The sample carries other DNA sequences with the same CDR3. The CDR3 region is CAISTGPYEQYF. The CDR3 DNA follows: TGCGCCATTAGTACAGGGCCCTACGAGCAGTACTTC. The rearrangement uses TRBV10-3 and TRBJ2-7, with D possibly being TRBD1 (6 bases). Germline loops: CDR1 ENHRY, CDR2 SYGVKD. The CDR3 sequence is 12 residues long.

This clone was seen a handful of times. J is TRBJ2-7 and V is TRBV6-5; possibly TRBD1 for D (6 bases). Trimming left V 0 bases short and J 0 bases short, with 12 bases between. Germline CDR1 MNHEY, CDR2 SVGAGI. The CDR3 sequence is 16 residues long. CDR3 region: CASSYSSGADSYEQYF. Written as DNA, the CDR3 is TGTGCCAGCAGTTACTCGTCAGGGGCGGACTCCTACGAGCAGTACTTC.

V and J are TRBV5-4 and TRBJ1-1, with a weak D call TRBD1 (5 bases). V lost 4 bases and J 1 base, leaving 11 bases between the germline ends. From germline, CDR1 is SGHNT and CDR2 YYREEE (reference sequence). The CDR3 is 14 residues long. The CDR3 DNA follows: TGTGCCAGCAGCAATACCGACAGGAACACTGAAGCTTTCTTT. As protein: CASSNTDRNTEAFF.

This chain links TRBV9 with TRBJ2-5; tentative D call: TRBD1 (5 bases). The V gene's germline CDR1 is SGDLS and CDR2 YYNGEE. The CDR3 sequence is 13 residues long. Trimming took 4 bases from V and 5 from J, leaving 12 bases between them. CDR3 protein: CASSTQVWETQYF. The CDR3 bases are TGTGCCAGCAGCACACAGGTTTGGGAGACCCAGTACTTC.

In its sample, this clone was seen once. The chain employs TRBV4-3 and TRBJ2-1; D might be TRBD2 (5 bases). From germline, CDR1 is LGHNA and CDR2 YSLEER. This CDR3 has 16 residues. V was cut by 1 base and J by 7 bases, with 17 bases left in between. The DNA of the CDR3 is TGCGCCAGCAGCCAAGGGCGGGCAGAGTTTCAAAATGAGCAGTTCTTC. It translates to CASSQGRAEFQNEQFF.